Listed here are 27 T cell receptor beta chains from one sample, sequenced in a study of T cell responses to AZD1222 COVID-19 vaccine (dated by TCRdb to the early 2020s). Sample time point, as interpreted from the label and publication: about 28 days (+/-7) after the second vaccine dose. Receptor amplification or capture employed the immunoSEQ multiplex PCR assay. TCRdb re-hosts the immuneACCESS table, in-frame sequences only. Its copies lack some clones; in the studies checked, an unresolved V gene accounts for under half of them, and the cause for the rest is not known. The sample table records some 180,000 clones; approximately 94% of these occur just once. The top ten clonotypes cover 1.6% of the sample. Sequenced material: peripheral blood, taken 28 days after the second AZD1222 dose. These receptors were taken from an adult who received the AZD1222 COVID-19 vaccine.

V usage is TRBV7-2 and J usage is TRBJ2-1, with TRBD2 identical over 7 bases. Germline V gives CDR1 SGHTA, CDR2 FQGNSA. With V trimmed by 2 bases and J by 7 bases, 2 bases remained unmatched. The CDR3 sequence is 13 residues long. The CDR3 spells CASSLWEGNEQFF. As DNA, the CDR3 is TGTGCCAGCAGCTTATGGGAGGGGAATGAGCAGTTCTTC.

The V call is TRBV9, the J call TRBJ2-2; 7 bases match TRBD1. With 4 bases clipped from V and 7 bases from J, the junction kept 4 bases outside the gene matches. This CDR3 region has 13 residues. From germline, CDR1 is SGDLS and CDR2 YYNGEE. The DNA of the CDR3 is TGTGCCAGCAGCCCCCAGGGGGACGGGGAGCTGTTTTTT. Residues: CASSPQGDGELFF.

This chain joins TRBV7-9 and TRBJ1-1; D gene unclear. The CDR3 consists of 12 residues. V gave up 5 bases and J gave up 7 bases, with 11 bases separating them. CDR1 and CDR2 from the germline V gene are SEHNR and FQNEAQ (reference sequence). Here the CDR3 reads CASSPNSDEAFF. CDR3 DNA sequence: TGTGCCAGCAGCCCGAACTCCGATGAAGCTTTCTTT.

V is TRBV6-5 and J is TRBJ1-1, with D tentatively TRBD1 (5 bases). The CDR3 length is 15 residues. V dropped 0 bases and J dropped 4 bases, with 12 bases sitting between them. Germline CDR1 MNHEY, CDR2 SVGAGI. CDR3 coding DNA: TGTGCCAGCAGTTACTCGGACCTGGGGGGCACTGAAGCTTTCTTT. Amino acids: CASSYSDLGGTEAFF.

V gene TRBV5-1 combines with J gene TRBJ1-4; D gene uncertain. This CDR3 comprises 13 residues. Germline CDR1 SGHRS, CDR2 YFSETQ. Trimming stripped 0 bases from V and 8 bases from J, with 8 bases between. The CDR3 DNA reads TGCGCCAGCAGCTTGGACCCCGGGGAAAAACTGTTTTTT. Its protein is CASSLDPGEKLFF.

The chain links TRBV5-6 to TRBJ1-2; TRBD1 aligns across 7 bases. With 0 bases clipped from V and 4 bases from J, the junction kept 0 bases outside the gene matches. The CDR3 spans 13 residues. The germline V gene encodes CDR1 SGHDT and CDR2 YYEEEE. The CDR3 DNA is TGTGCCAGCAGCTTGGCAGGGGGCTATGGCTACACCTTC. It encodes CASSLAGGYGYTF.

The chain links TRBV20-1 to TRBJ1-1, with TRBD1 as a possible D gene (5 bases). CDR1 DFQATT and CDR2 SNEGSKA come from the germline V gene (reference sequence). Between the trimmed V and J ends, which lost 5 bases and 10 bases, there was a span of 14 bases. This CDR3 region has 11 residues. The CDR3 protein is CSAQGPMIAFF. For the CDR3, the DNA is TGCAGTGCTCAGGGCCCCATGATAGCTTTCTTT.

The chain employs TRBV29-1 and TRBJ1-3; D unresolved. This CDR3 contains 12 residues. Trimming left V 8 bases short and J 2 bases short, with 10 bases between. Germline CDR1 is SQVTM and CDR2 is ANQGSEA. CDR3 sequence: CSIYGAGNTIYF. CDR3 sequence (DNA): TGCAGCATCTATGGGGCTGGAAACACCATATATTTT.

The V and J genes are TRBV10-3 and TRBJ2-7; 8 bases agree with TRBD1. The germline V gene encodes CDR1 ENHRY and CDR2 SYGVKD. The junction had 7 bases not matched to a gene; V was cut back by 4 bases and J by 5 bases. This CDR3 spans 14 amino acids. CDR3: CAISARTGPNEQYF. The CDR3 coding sequence is TGTGCCATCAGTGCGAGGACAGGGCCTAACGAGCAGTACTTC.

The chain combines TRBV2 with TRBJ1-1; D ambiguous. Between the trimmed V and J ends, which lost 8 bases and 3 bases, there was a span of 19 bases. This CDR3 region has 15 residues. Germline CDR1 is SNHLY and CDR2 is FYNNEI. This CDR3 reads CASSFRPDVDTEAFF. Here the CDR3 DNA reads TGTGCCAGCTCTTTTCGACCGGATGTTGACACTGAAGCTTTCTTT.

As regards this clone: Other DNA sequences within the sample encode an identical CDR3. The CDR3, as DNA: TGTGCCAGCTCACCAGGGGTTGGGGCCAACGTCCTGACTTTC. This gives the protein CASSPGVGANVLTF. This chain links TRBV18 with TRBJ2-6, with unresolved D. Germline V gene sequence: CDR1 KGHSH, CDR2 LQKENI. This CDR3 is built from 14 residues. Trimming took 2 bases from V and 3 from J, leaving 5 bases between them.

The chain recombines TRBV19 with TRBJ1-1, with D possibly being TRBD1 (5 bases). Germline loops: CDR1 LNHDA, CDR2 SQIVND (reference sequence). The CDR3 extends over 15 amino acids. The V and J ends lost 5 bases and 0 bases respectively, with 13 bases between them. This chain's CDR3 is CASSEQGLMNTEAFF. The DNA for the CDR3 is TGTGCCAGTAGTGAGCAGGGACTGATGAACACTGAAGCTTTCTTT.

This sequence joins TRBV14 and TRBJ1-4, with D possibly TRBD1 on 5 matching bases. Trimming took off 3 bases at V and 8 bases at J, with 31 bases between the two ends. The V gene's germline CDR1 is SGHDN and CDR2 FVKESK. This CDR3 has 20 residues. The CDR3 DNA reads TGTGCCAGCAGCCATTCCAAGAAGGTTTGGGGCGCACAGGCCGGCGAAAAACTGTTTTTT. Translating gives CASSHSKKVWGAQAGEKLFF.

The chain is built from TRBV7-8 and TRBJ2-2, with TRBD2 identical over 7 bases. Germline V gene sequence: CDR1 SGHVS, CDR2 FQNEAQ. V was clipped by 8 bases and J by 4 bases; unmatched bases: 10. The CDR3 extends over 15 amino acids. The CDR3, as DNA: TGTGCCAGCGTCCGGGGGGTCATGAGCACCGGGGAGCTGTTTTTT. The encoded protein is CASVRGVMSTGELFF.

DNA of the CDR3: TGTGCCAGCAGTGAAGGGGGGGCGCGAAATCAGCCCCAGCATTTT. As protein: CASSEGGARNQPQHF. The chain has TRBV2 and TRBJ1-5, with a tentative D call TRBD1 (6 bases). The V end was cut by 1 base, the J end by 4 bases, with 11 bases between. Germline V gives CDR1 SNHLY, CDR2 FYNNEI. The CDR3 extends over 15 amino acids. Looking up the rest from reference TRBV2 and TRBJ1-5 gives the full variable domain: EPEVTQTPSHQVTQMGQEVILRCVPISNHLYFYWYRQILGQKVEFLVSFYNNEISEKSEIFDDQFSVERPDGSNFTLKIRSTKLEDSAMYFCASSEGGARNQPQHFGDGTRLSIL.

The CDR3 reads CAWNRGAPEAFF. The CDR3 DNA reads TGTGCCTGGAACAGGGGGGCCCCTGAAGCTTTCTTT. The V gene is TRBV30, the J gene TRBJ1-1; 8 bases agree with TRBD1. The CDR3 has 12 amino acids. Germline V gene lookup returns CDR1 GTSNPN and CDR2 SVGIG (reference sequence). V lost 4 bases, J lost 6 bases, and 4 bases stayed unmatched. Full variable domain (outside the CDR3, taken from reference TRBV30 and TRBJ1-1): SQTIHQWPATLVQPVGSPLSLECTVEGTSNPNLYWYRQAAGRGLQLLFYSVGIGQISSEVPQNLSASRPQDRQFILSSKKLLLSDSGFYLCAWNRGAPEAFFGQGTRLTVV.

The J gene is TRBJ1-1, the V gene TRBV5-1, with D possibly being TRBD1 (6 bases). Germline CDR1 reads SGHRS; CDR2 reads YFSETQ. The CDR3 length is 16 residues. The V end was cut by 4 bases, the J end by 5 bases, with 21 bases between. The CDR3 nucleotides are TGCGCCAGCAGCGAAAAACAATGGGGGCTGTGGACTGAAGCTTTCTTT. This encodes CASSEKQWGLWTEAFF.

CDR3 region: CASSVIKPAGTTEAFF. DNA of the CDR3: TGTGCCAGCAGCGTAATAAAACCCGCAGGGACAACTGAAGCTTTCTTT. The chain joins TRBV5-6 to TRBJ1-1; possibly TRBD1 for D (6 bases). Trimming cost V 4 bases and J 5 bases, with 21 bases left between them. This CDR3 is 16 amino acids long. CDR1 is SGHDT, CDR2 YYEEEE, per germline.

The chain recombines TRBV10-1 with TRBJ2-3; 8 nucleotides line up with TRBD2. Germline V gives CDR1 WNHNN, CDR2 SYGVQD (reference sequence). The CDR3 spans 14 residues. V shed 6 bases and J 4 bases; nucleotides not matched to a gene: 6. This CDR3 reads CASSYSGTADTQYF. CDR3 coding DNA: TGCGCCAGCAGCTATAGCGGGACCGCAGATACGCAGTATTTT.

The chain combines TRBV6-5 with TRBJ2-7, with a possible D match to TRBD1 (6 bases). Germline V CDR1 and CDR2: MNHEY, SVGAGI. The CDR3 is 13 residues long. V was pared by 0 bases and J by 7 bases, with 10 bases between. CDR3 in amino acids: CASSYSRQAEQYF. For the CDR3, the DNA is TGTGCCAGCAGTTACTCCCGACAGGCTGAGCAGTACTTC.

The chain recombines TRBV9 with TRBJ2-7; 9 nucleotides match TRBD2. Germline V gives CDR1 SGDLS, CDR2 YYNGEE. The CDR3 runs to 14 residues. Trimming removed 4 bases from V and 2 bases from J; junction bases left unmatched: 4. The CDR3 sequence is CASSIAGDTYEQYF. CDR3 in DNA: TGTGCCAGCAGCATAGCGGGAGACACCTACGAGCAGTACTTC.

The rearrangement uses TRBV7-9 and TRBJ2-1; D unresolved. Germline CDR1 is SEHNR and CDR2 is FQNEAQ (reference sequence). V gave up 1 base and J gave up 7 bases, with 11 bases separating them. The CDR3 consists of 14 residues. The CDR3 region is CASSLEPPGNEQFF. The CDR3, as DNA: TGTGCCAGCAGCTTAGAACCCCCTGGGAATGAGCAGTTCTTC. The entire variable domain, with the rest obtained from reference TRBV7-9 and TRBJ2-1, is as follows: DTGVSQNPRHKITKRGQNVTFRCDPISEHNRLYWYRQTLGQGPEFLTYFQNEAQLEKSRLLSDRFSAERPKGSFSTLEIQRTEQGDSAMYLCASSLEPPGNEQFFGPGTRLTVL.

As concerns this clone: At one end, the junction sequence differs from germline, possibly due to a read error. V and J are TRBV19 and TRBJ1-5, with a possible D match to TRBD1 (5 bases). The CDR3 totals 16 residues. Germline V lookup: CDR1 LNHDA, CDR2 SQIVND (reference sequence). CDR3 in amino acids: CASSTPLGGGNLPQHF. The CDR3 region has the DNA TGTGCCAGTAGTACCCCTCTCGGGGGAGGGAATCTGCCCCAGCATTTT.

This clone was seen just once. V and J are TRBV3-1 (or the pseudogene TRBV3-2) and TRBJ2-7; 8 bases fit TRBD1. V lost 5 bases and J lost 2; bases outside the gene matches: 8. From germline, CDR1 is LGHDT and CDR2 YNNKEL (reference sequence). The CDR3 loop spans 15 amino acids. The CDR3 DNA is TGTGCCAGCAGCAACCGGGACAGGTCCCCCTACGAGCAGTACTTC. Translation gives CASSNRDRSPYEQYF.

CDR3 DNA: TGTGCCAGCAGTTTCGGACTTTACCAAGAGACCCAGTACTTC. This codes for CASSFGLYQETQYF. V usage is TRBV28 and J usage is TRBJ2-5; possibly TRBD2 for D (5 bases). CDR3 length: 14 residues. Germline lookup yields CDR1 MDHEN and CDR2 SYDVKM. The germline V and J ends were trimmed by 3 bases and 0 bases, with 8 bases remaining between them.

This chain connects TRBV2 to TRBJ2-1; unclear D gene. Germline CDR1 is SNHLY and CDR2 is FYNNEI. The V end was cut by 7 bases, the J end by 8 bases, with 9 bases between. The CDR3 has 11 amino acids. CDR3 in amino acids: CASTRHYEQFF. DNA of the CDR3: TGTGCCAGCACGCGACACTATGAGCAGTTCTTC.

This clone was recorded once. The chain employs TRBV27 and TRBJ1-4; D ambiguous. Germline-derived CDR1 and CDR2 are MNHEY and SMNVEV (reference sequence). V was pared by 5 bases and J by 7 bases, with 17 bases between. This CDR3 spans 15 amino acids. The CDR3 coding sequence is TGTGCCAGCAGTCCCCGGACCGTAAATGGTGAAAAACTGTTTTTT. Translated, it gives CASSPRTVNGEKLFF.